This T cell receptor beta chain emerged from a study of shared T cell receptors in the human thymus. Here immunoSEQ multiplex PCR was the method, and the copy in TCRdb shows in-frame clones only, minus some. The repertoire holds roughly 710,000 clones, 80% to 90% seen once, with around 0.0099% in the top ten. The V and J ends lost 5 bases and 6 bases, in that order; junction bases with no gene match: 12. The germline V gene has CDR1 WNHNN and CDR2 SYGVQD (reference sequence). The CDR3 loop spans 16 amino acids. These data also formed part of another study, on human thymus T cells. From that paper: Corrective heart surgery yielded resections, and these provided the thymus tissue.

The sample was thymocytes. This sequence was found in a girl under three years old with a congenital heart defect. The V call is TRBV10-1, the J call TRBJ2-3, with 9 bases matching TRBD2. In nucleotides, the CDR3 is TGCGCCAGCAGTCCGGGACTAGCCGGAGCCGGTGATACGCAGTATTTT. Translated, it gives CASSPGLAGAGDTQYF.